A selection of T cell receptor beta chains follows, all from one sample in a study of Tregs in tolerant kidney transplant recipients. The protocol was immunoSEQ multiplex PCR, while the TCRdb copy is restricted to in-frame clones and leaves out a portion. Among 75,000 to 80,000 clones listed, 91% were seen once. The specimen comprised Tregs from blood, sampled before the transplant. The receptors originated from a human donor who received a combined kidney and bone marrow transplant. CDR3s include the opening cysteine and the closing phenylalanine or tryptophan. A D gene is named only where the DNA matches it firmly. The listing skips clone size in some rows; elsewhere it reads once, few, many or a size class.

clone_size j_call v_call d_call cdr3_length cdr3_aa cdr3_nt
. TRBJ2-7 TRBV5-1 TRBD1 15 CASSLGGTGLYEQYF TGCGCCAGCAGCTTGGGGGGGACAGGCCTCTACGAGCAGTACTTC
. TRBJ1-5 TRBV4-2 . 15 CASSQVSKDNQPQHF TGTGCCAGCAGCCAAGTGAGCAAGGACAATCAGCCCCAGCATTTT
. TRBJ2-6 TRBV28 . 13 CASRSSGANVLTF TGTGCCAGCAGGTCCTCTGGGGCCAACGTCCTGACTTTC
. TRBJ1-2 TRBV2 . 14 CASSEALLQYGYTF TGTGCCAGCAGTGAAGCGCTGCTACAGTATGGCTACACCTTC
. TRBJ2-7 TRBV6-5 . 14 CASSYSSQSYEQYF TGTGCCAGCAGTTACTCGAGCCAATCCTACGAGCAGTACTTC
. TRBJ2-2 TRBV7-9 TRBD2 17 CASSLVASGTNTGELFF TGTGCCAGCAGCTTAGTGGCTAGCGGGACGAACACCGGGGAGCTGTTTTTT
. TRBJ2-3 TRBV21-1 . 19 CASSKARLAATPGTDTQYF TGTGCCAGCAGCAAAGCCAGGCTAGCGGCAACCCCGGGCACAGATACGCAGTATTTT
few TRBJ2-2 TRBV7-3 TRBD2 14 CASSSRGGGGELFF TGTGCCAGCAGCTCCCGGGGGGGAGGCGGGGAGCTGTTTTTT
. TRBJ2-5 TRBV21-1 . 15 CASSKRSRGQETQYF TGTGCCAGCAGCAAACGTTCACGGGGCCAAGAGACCCAGTACTTC
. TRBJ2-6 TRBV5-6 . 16 CASNDQSQSRANVLTF TGTGCCAGCAATGACCAGTCACAAAGTCGGGCCAACGTCCTGACTTTC
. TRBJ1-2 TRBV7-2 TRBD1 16 CASSRGQGVIFSGYTF TGTGCCAGCAGCCGGGGACAGGGTGTAATTTTCTCCGGCTACACCTTC
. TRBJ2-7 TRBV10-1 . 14 CASSEGVGPYEQYF TGCGCCAGCAGTGAGGGGGTCGGACCGTACGAGCAGTACTTC
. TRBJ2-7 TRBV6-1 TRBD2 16 CASSDYTSGYIYEQYF TGTGCCAGCAGTGATTACACTAGCGGTTACATCTACGAGCAGTACTTC
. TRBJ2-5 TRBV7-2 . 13 CASSSPLMETQYF TGTGCCAGCAGCTCCCCACTAATGGAGACCCAGTACTTC
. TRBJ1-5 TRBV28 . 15 CASSPPASINQPQHF TGTGCCAGCAGTCCCCCCGCCAGCATCAATCAGCCCCAGCATTTT
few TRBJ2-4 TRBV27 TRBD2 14 CASSVSGIGNIQYF TGTGCCAGCAGCGTAAGCGGGATAGGGAACATTCAGTACTTC
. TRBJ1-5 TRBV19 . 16 CASSPPQLGGNQPQHF TGTGCCAGTAGTCCCCCCCAGTTGGGGGGCAATCAGCCCCAGCATTTT
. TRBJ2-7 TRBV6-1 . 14 CASSESGGPYEQYF TGTGCCAGCAGTGAGAGCGGCGGTCCCTACGAGCAGTACTTC
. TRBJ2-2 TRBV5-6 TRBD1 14 CASSRDRGSGELFF TGTGCCAGCAGCCGAGACAGGGGGTCCGGGGAGCTGTTTTTT
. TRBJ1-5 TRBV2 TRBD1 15 CASTVGQVSNQPQHF TGTGCCAGCACCGTAGGACAGGTTAGCAATCAGCCCCAGCATTTT
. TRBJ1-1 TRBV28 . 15 CASSLFAGYSTEAFF TGTGCCAGCAGTTTATTTGCGGGGTACAGCACTGAAGCTTTCTTT
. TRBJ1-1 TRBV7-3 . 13 CASSFAENTEAFF TGTGCCAGCAGCTTCGCCGAGAACACTGAAGCTTTCTTT
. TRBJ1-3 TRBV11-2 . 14 CASSLPVTGNTIYF TGTGCCAGCAGCTTACCCGTTACTGGAAACACCATATATTTT
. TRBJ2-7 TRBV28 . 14 CASSSSMTGYEQYF TGTGCCAGCAGTTCTTCCATGACAGGCTACGAGCAGTACTTC
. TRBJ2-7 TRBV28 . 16 CASSFEYYETTYEQYF TGTGCCAGCAGTTTCGAGTATTACGAAACAACCTACGAGCAGTACTTC
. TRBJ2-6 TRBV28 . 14 CASRRGGGANVLTF TGTGCCAGCAGAAGGGGCGGTGGGGCCAACGTCCTGACTTTC
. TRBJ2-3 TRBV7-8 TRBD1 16 CASHNGQGAGSDTQYF TGTGCCAGCCATAATGGACAGGGGGCTGGTTCAGATACGCAGTATTTT
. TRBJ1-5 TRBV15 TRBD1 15 CATSSGQGYNQPQHF TGTGCCACCAGCAGCGGACAGGGCTACAATCAGCCCCAGCATTTT
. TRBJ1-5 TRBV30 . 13 CAWSALSNQPQHF TGTGCCTGGAGTGCCCTGAGCAATCAGCCCCAGCATTTT
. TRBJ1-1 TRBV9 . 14 CASSEGVLNTEAFF TGTGCCAGCAGCGAGGGGGTCCTGAACACTGAAGCTTTCTTT
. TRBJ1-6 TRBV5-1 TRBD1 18 CASSKIPGQGGSDSPLHF TGCGCCAGCAGCAAAATACCGGGACAGGGAGGTTCAGATTCACCCCTCCACTTT
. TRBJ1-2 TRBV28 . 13 CASSFGGRVGYTF TGTGCCAGCAGTTTTGGGGGTAGGGTCGGCTACACCTTC
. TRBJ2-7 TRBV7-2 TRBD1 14 CASSPRQGPYEQYF TGTGCCAGCAGCCCTCGACAGGGGCCCTACGAGCAGTACTTC
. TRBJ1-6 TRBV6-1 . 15 CASSGRRQNDSPLHF TGTGCCAGCAGTGGCAGACGACAGAACGACTCACCCCTCCACTTT
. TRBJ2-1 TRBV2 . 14 CASSNRETYNEQFF TGTGCCAGCAGTAACAGGGAGACCTACAATGAGCAGTTCTTC
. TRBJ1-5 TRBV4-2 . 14 CASSQDSGSQPQHF TGTGCCAGCAGCCAAGATTCAGGGAGTCAGCCCCAGCATTTT
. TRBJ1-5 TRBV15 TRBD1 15 CATSRGTVGTQPQHF TGTGCCACCAGCCGCGGGACAGTTGGAACTCAGCCCCAGCATTTT
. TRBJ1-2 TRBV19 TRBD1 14 CASKPGQMSRGYTF TGTGCCAGTAAACCGGGACAGATGTCCCGTGGCTACACCTTC
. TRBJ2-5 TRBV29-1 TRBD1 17 CSVTLRQGTWVGETQYF TGCAGCGTAACCCTGAGACAGGGGACCTGGGTAGGGGAGACCCAGTACTTC
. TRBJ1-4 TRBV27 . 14 CASSRNREGEKLFF TGTGCCAGCAGCCGGAACCGGGAAGGTGAAAAACTGTTTTTT
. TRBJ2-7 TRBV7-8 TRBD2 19 CASSLRGLAGTRPSYEQYF TGTGCCAGCAGCTTGCGGGGACTAGCGGGAACCCGACCCTCCTACGAGCAGTACTTC
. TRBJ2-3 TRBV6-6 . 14 CASSSTLRTDTQYF TGTGCCAGCAGTTCAACCCTACGCACAGATACGCAGTATTTT
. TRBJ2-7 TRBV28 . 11 CASRAKGEQYF TGTGCCAGCAGGGCAAAGGGCGAGCAGTACTTC
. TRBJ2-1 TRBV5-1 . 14 CASSLAAGSVEQFF TGCGCCAGCAGCTTGGCGGCGGGGAGCGTTGAGCAGTTCTTC
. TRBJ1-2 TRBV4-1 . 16 CASSQDPRVDAYGYTF TGCGCCAGCAGCCAAGATCCTAGGGTCGACGCCTATGGCTACACCTTC
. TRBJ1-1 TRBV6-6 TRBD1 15 CASSTAGTGTTEAFF TGTGCCAGCAGTACGGCCGGGACAGGGACCACTGAAGCTTTCTTT